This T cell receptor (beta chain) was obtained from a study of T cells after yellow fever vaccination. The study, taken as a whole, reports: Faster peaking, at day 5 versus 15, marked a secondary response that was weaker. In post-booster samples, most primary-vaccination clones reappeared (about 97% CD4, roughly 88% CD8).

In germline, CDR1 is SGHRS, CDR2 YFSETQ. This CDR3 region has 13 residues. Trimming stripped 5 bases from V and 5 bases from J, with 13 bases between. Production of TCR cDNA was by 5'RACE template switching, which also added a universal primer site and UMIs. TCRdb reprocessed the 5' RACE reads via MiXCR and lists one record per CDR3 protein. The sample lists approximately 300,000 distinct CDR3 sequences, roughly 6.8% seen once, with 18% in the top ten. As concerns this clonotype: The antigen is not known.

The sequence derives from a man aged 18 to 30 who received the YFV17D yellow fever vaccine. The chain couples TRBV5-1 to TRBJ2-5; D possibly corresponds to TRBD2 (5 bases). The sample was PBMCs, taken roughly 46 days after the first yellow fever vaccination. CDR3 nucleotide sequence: TGCGCCAGCAGTTCAATCTCGGGGGAGACCCAGTACTTC. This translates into CASSSISGETQYF.